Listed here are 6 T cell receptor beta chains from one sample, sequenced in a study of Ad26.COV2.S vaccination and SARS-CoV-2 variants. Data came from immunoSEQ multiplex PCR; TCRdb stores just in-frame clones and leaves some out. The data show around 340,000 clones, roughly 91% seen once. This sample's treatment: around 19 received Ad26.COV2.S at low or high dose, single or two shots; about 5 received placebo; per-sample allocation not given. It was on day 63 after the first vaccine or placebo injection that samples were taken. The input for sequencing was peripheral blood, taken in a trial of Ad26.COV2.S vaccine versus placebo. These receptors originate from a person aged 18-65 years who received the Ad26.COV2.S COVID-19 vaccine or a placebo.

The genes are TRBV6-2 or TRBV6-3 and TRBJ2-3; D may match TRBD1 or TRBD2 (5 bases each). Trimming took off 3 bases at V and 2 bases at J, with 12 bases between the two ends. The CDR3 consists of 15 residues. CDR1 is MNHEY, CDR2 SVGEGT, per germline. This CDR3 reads CASSYLQGPTDTQYF. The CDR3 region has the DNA TGTGCCAGCAGTTATCTTCAGGGACCCACAGATACGCAGTATTTT.

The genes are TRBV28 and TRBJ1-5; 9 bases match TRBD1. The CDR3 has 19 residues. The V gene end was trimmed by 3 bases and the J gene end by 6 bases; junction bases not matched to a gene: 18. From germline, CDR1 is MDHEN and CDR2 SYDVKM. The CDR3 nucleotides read TGTGCCAGCAGTTTGGGGACAGGGACAGGGTATTTCATCTCTCAGCCCCAGCATTTT. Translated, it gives CASSLGTGTGYFISQPQHF. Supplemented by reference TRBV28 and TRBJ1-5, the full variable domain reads DVKVTQSSRYLVKRTGEKVFLECVQDMDHENMFWYRQDPGLGLRLIYFSYDVKMKEKGDIPEGYSVSREKKERFSLILESASTNQTSMYLCASSLGTGTGYFISQPQHFGDGTRLSIL.

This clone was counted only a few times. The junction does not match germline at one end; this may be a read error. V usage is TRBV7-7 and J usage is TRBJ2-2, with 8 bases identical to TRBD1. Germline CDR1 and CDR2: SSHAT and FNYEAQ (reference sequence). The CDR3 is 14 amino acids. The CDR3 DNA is TGTGCTAGCAGCTTAGAGACAGGGGCCGGGGAGCTGTTTTTT. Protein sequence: CASSLETGAGELFF.

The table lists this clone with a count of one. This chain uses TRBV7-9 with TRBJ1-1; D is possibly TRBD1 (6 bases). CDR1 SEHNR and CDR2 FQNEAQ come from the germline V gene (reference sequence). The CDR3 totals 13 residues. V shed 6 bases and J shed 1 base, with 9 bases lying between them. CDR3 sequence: CASSSTGNTEAFF. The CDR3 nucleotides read TGTGCCAGCAGTTCGACAGGGAACACTGAAGCTTTCTTT.

The CDR3 nucleotides are TGTGCCAGTAGTATCCTTCCGGAGAACACTGAAGCTTTCTTT. Its protein is CASSILPENTEAFF. The rearrangement joins TRBV19 to TRBJ1-1, with D unclear. The germline V and J ends were trimmed by 3 bases and 1 base, with 9 bases remaining between them. The CDR3 has 14 amino acids. Germline V gene lookup returns CDR1 LNHDA and CDR2 SQIVND (reference sequence).

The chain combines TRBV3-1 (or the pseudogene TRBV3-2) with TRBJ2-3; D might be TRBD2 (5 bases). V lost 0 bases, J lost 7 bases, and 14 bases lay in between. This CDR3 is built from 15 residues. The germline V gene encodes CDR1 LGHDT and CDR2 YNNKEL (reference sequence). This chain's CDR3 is CASSQDSSLGNTQYF. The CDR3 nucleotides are TGTGCCAGCAGCCAAGATTCCTCCCTCGGGAATACGCAGTATTTT.